Sequencing of this TCR beta chain was carried out in a study of regulatory T cells in long-lasting Graves disease (dated by TCRdb to 2020 to 2023). Some background on the complete study: Persistent Graves' disease meant more than 5 years of antithyroid drug treatment with TSH receptor autoantibodies that stayed positive. This study used TCR sequencing and RNA sequencing of peripheral blood to compare persistent Graves' disease patients against newly diagnosed Graves' disease patients. The study took place in China and was registered as a clinical trial. On average, persistent Graves' disease patients in the clinical cohort had been on antithyroid drugs for approximately ten years. A total of 33 samples underwent TCR sequencing, from about 13 patients with persistent Graves' disease and 20 or so patients with newly diagnosed Graves' disease.

The time point label on this specimen signifies: persistent/refractory GD, antithyroid drugs over 5 years with positive TRAb. RNA was extracted from PBMCs in TRIzol for both TCR sequencing and RNA sequencing. The diagnosis of Graves' disease was made according to American Thyroid Association guidelines. Patients were recruited from an endocrinology department in Xi'an, China. From each patient, nine milliliters of peripheral blood was collected into an EDTA anticoagulant tube. Ficoll Paque Plus density gradient separation was used to isolate PBMCs, and no additional T cell sorting was done. An Agilent 2100 Bioanalyzer and agarose gel were used to check RNA quality, while a NanoDrop 2000 measured RNA concentration. What the study reported, not specific to this receptor: The authors acknowledged the small sample size as a limitation that may reduce accuracy. Sequencing and analysis were restricted to the TCR beta chain. Peripheral blood alone was examined, since thyroid tissue, which constituted the primary lesion, could not be accessed. A larger number of public clonotypes was shared among persistent patients (around 3,000) than among newly diagnosed patients (around 970). TRBV28, TRBJ1-2 and TRBJ2-5 were preferentially used in persistent disease, while TRBV20-1 and TRBJ2-1 were favored in newly diagnosed disease. Compared with newly diagnosed patients, persistent Graves' disease patients had lower TCR Shannon entropy and fewer highly expanded clones, which suggests clonal expansion.

Receptor amplification or capture employed multiplex PCR. For sequencing, an Illumina HiSeq 4000 was employed. To build TCR beta libraries, CDR3 regions were amplified by Arm-PCR using iRepertoire HTBI primers. Before sequencing, the PCR products went through gel purification. As for the authors' bioinformatics: Gene usage analysis of CDR3 amino acid clonotypes used the 55 to 65 TRBV and 14 to 15 TRBJ segments found across samples. COPE and FqMerger were used to merge the filtered high-quality paired reads into contigs. BLAST was used to align contigs to the IMGT TRBV, TRBD and TRBJ reference genes, and CDR3 was defined following IMGT. Clonotypes above 0.1% frequency were classified as highly expanded clones. Repertoire diversity was measured by Shannon entropy, and V-J evenness by the Gini coefficient. Clonotypes shared by more than one individual were considered public. Using fastp trimming at Q25 and MiXCR clonotype assembly, TCRdb reanalyzed the public sequencing data and kept in-frame beta chains. Here each entry gathers all rows of one CDR3 protein and keeps the most common genes and DNA. The authors' filters were not applied to this entry. This sample has about 470,000 distinct CDR3 sequences in its table, and around 20% of those were observed once. The ten largest clones take up approximately 8% of the sample.

Points on this clonotype: There is no known antigen for this receptor. There are no base qualities to consult, and no much larger clone falls within one base.

According to the germline V gene, CDR1 reads SNHLY and CDR2 reads FYNNEI. Including cysteine and phenylalanine, the CDR3 has 15 amino acids. Only CDR3 DNA is held: 45 bases, read in frame from base 1. Trimming leaves V shorter by 4 bases and J shorter by 3 bases, with the junction holding 3 bases beyond the gene matches. The chain joins TRBV2 to TRBJ2-3; TRBD2 fits 11 bases in the junction. The receptor's source is a female donor with Graves disease. Sequenced material: peripheral blood mononuclear cells (PBMCs), taken when the disease was refractory, from a patient treated with antithyroid drugs. At the DNA level, the sequence is TGTGCCAGCAGTGTTCCTAGCGGGAGGACAGATACGCAGTATTTT. It codes for CASSVPSGRTDTQYF.